This paragraph reports one T cell receptor (beta chain). Its target is unknown. The same CDR3 arises from other DNA sequences in this sample as well. These data come from a study of brain T cells in children with intractable seizures. Method: immunoSEQ multiplex PCR; TCRdb's copy keeps in-frame clones and lacks some. This sample yields around 340,000 clones, of which over 90% are seen a single time; approximately 5% belongs to the top ten. Specified time point: blood from clinic visit 5 months post-surgery; TSC patient then seizure free. Surgery cases with the highest brain T cell transcript signatures were chosen for sequencing. Study-wide points: Pre- and post-surgery blood differed in depth, so pre-surgery absences may be undersampling.

The clonotype was recovered from a boy in the first two years of life with tuberous sclerosis and intractable seizures. The sequences come from peripheral blood, collected more than 4 months after surgery.

The CDR3 loop is CASSPRATNEKLFF. The CDR3 DNA is TGTGCCAGCTCACCACGGGCAACTAATGAAAAACTGTTTTTT. The rearrangement links TRBV18 to TRBJ1-4, with D unclear. CDR1 and CDR2 (germline): KGHSH, LQKENI. This CDR3 spans 14 amino acids. V was clipped by 1 base and J by 0 bases, with 3 bases between them. Based on the CDR3 plus reference TRBV18 and TRBJ1-4, the full variable domain is NAGVMQNPRHLVRRRGQEARLRCSPMKGHSHVYWYRQLPEEGLKFMVYLQKENIIDESGMPKERFSAEFPKEGPSILRIQQVVRGDSAAYFCASSPRATNEKLFFGSGTQLSVL.